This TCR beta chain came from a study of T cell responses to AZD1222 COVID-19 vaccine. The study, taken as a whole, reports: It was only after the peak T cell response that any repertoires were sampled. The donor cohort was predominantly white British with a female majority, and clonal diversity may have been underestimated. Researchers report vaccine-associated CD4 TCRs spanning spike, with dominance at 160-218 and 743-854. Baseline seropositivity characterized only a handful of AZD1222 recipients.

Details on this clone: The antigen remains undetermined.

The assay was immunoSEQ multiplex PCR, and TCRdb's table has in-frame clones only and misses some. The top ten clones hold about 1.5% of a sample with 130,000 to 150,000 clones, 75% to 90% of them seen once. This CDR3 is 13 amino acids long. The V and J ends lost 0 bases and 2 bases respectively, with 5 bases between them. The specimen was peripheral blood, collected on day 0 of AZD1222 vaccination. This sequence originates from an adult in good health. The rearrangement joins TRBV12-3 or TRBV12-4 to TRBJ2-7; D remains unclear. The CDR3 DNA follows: TGTGCCAGCAGTTTAGCCGTACCCTACGAGCAGTACTTC. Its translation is CASSLAVPYEQYF.